Within the sample, the clone carrying this TCR beta chain is medium-sized. Its antigen remains unknown. This specimen belongs to a study of OX40 agonist ivuxolimab in advanced cancers. Findings and caveats of the study: On average, CD8+ T cells had more expanded clones than CD4+.

The data were produced by immunoSEQ multiplex PCR, yet TCRdb's version contains in-frame clones alone and is incomplete. This sample yields fewer than 55,000 clones, of which around four fifths are seen a single time; roughly 12% belongs to the top ten. The CDR3 has 11 residues. V lost 6 bases and J 8 bases, leaving 11 bases between the germline ends. The germline CDR1 and CDR2 sequences are DFQATT and SNEGSKA (reference sequence). This clonotype was obtained from an adult with an advanced solid tumor such as melanoma, head and neck, liver or kidney cancer. Here the sequenced sample was CD4+ or CD8+ T cells sorted from blood, taken in a trial of the OX40 agonist ivuxolimab. The rearrangement joins TRBV20-1 to TRBJ2-1; D ambiguous. CDR3 in amino acids: CSAFRVDEQFF. DNA of the CDR3: TGCAGTGCCTTCCGAGTTGATGAGCAGTTCTTC.